These 4 T cell receptor beta chains were all obtained from the same sample, sequenced in a study of cytomegalovirus exposure and HLA in healthy donors. Primers for the PCR totalled 60 Vbeta and 13 Jbeta. The table came from immunoSEQ multiplex PCR; TCRdb's copy has only in-frame clones and leaves some out. The repertoire has roughly 190,000 clones, 79% of them found once; the top ten carry 1.5% to 1.7%. The sample comprised PBMCs. Receptors originate from a girl between 5 and 17 years old in good health and CMV-seropositive.

The chain recombines TRBV19 with TRBJ2-1; 8 positions match TRBD2. V dropped 3 bases and J dropped 10; count of bases not matched to a gene: 5. Germline V gene data show CDR1 as LNHDA and CDR2 as SQIVND (reference sequence). The CDR3 has 13 residues. The CDR3 loop is CASSIGTRGEQFF. CDR3 coding DNA: TGTGCCAGTAGTATCGGGACTAGGGGGGAGCAGTTCTTC.

The chain recombines TRBV19 with TRBJ2-3; D may be TRBD2 (5 bases). Germline V lookup: CDR1 LNHDA, CDR2 SQIVND (reference sequence). V lost 4 bases and J lost 5, with 10 bases in between. This CDR3 is built from 13 residues. CDR3 protein: CASSTSRVDTQYF. The DNA of the CDR3 is TGTGCCAGTAGTACCTCGCGGGTAGATACGCAGTATTTT.

V usage is TRBV12-5 and J usage is TRBJ1-1; D not resolved. V lost 1 base and J 0 bases, leaving 21 bases between the germline ends. The CDR3 loop spans 19 amino acids. CDR1 and CDR2 (germline): LGHNT, FRNRAP. Here the CDR3 reads CASGLGAKDLSPMNTEAFF. DNA of the CDR3: TGTGCTAGTGGTTTGGGGGCCAAAGACCTCTCCCCCATGAACACTGAAGCTTTCTTT.

This rearrangement joins TRBV4-3 to TRBJ2-5, with D tentatively TRBD2 (7 bases). The CDR3 loop spans 16 amino acids. CDR1 is LGHNA and CDR2 is YSLEER in the germline V gene. Deletions cut 8 bases from V and 5 bases from J, with 24 bases between. The CDR3: CASATGEGGREETQYF. The CDR3 coding sequence is TGCGCCAGCGCAACGGGGGAGGGGGGGAGGGAGGAGACCCAGTACTTC.